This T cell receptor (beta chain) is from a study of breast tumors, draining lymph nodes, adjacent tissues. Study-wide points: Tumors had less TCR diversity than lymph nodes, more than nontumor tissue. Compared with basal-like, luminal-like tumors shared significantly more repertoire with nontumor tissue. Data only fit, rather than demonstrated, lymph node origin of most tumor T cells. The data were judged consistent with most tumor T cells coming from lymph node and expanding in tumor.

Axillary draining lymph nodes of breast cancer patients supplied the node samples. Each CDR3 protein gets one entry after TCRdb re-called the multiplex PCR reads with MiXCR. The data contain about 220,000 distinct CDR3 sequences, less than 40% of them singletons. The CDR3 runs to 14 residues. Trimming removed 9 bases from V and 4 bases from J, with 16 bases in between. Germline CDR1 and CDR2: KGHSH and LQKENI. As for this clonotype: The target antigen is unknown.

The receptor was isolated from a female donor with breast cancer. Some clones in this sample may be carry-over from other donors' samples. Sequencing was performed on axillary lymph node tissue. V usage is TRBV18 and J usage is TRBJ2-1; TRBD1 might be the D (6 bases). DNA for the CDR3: TGTGCCAGTACGGACAGTTTATTATACAATGAGCAGTTCTTC. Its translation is CASTDSLLYNEQFF.